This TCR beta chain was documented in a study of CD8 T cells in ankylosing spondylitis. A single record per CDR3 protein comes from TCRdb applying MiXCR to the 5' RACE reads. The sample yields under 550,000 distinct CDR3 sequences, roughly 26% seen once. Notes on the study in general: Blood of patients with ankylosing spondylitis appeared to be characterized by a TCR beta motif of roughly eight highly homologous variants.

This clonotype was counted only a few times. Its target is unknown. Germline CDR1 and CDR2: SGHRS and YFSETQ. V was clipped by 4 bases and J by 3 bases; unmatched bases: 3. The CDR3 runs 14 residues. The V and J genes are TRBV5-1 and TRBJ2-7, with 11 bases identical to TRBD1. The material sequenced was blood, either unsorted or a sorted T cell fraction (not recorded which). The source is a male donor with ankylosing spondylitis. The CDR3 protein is CASSIGTGGYEQYV. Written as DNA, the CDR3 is TGCGCCAGCAGCATCGGGACAGGGGGCTACGAGCAGTACGTC.